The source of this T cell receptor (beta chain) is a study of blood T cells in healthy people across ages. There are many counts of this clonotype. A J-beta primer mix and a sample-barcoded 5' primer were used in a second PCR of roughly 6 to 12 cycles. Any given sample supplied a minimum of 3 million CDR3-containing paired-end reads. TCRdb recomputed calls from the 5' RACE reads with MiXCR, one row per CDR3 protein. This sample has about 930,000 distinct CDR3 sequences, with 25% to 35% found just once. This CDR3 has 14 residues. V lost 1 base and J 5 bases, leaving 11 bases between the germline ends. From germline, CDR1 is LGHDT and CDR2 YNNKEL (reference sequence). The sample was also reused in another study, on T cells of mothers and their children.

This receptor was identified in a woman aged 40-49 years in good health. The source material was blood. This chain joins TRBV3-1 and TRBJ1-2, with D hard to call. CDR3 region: CASSQGPSGYGYTF. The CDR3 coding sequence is TGTGCCAGCAGCCAAGGGCCCAGCGGGTATGGCTACACCTTC.